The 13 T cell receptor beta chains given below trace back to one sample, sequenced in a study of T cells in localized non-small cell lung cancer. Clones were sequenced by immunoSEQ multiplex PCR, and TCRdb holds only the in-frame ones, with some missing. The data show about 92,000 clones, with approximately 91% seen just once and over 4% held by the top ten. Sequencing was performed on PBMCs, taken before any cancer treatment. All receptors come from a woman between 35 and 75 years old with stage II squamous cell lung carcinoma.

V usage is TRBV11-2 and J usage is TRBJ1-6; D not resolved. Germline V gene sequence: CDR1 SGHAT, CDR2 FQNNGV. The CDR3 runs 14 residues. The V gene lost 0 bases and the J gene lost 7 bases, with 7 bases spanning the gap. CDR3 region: CASSLDVGNSPLHF. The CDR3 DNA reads TGTGCCAGCAGCTTAGATGTGGGAAATTCACCCCTCCACTTT.

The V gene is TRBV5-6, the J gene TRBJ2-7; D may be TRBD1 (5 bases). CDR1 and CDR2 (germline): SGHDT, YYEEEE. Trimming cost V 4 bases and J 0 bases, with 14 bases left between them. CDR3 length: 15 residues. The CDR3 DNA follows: TGTGCCAGCAGCCCAGGACATCTGAGCTCCTACGAGCAGTACTTC. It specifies CASSPGHLSSYEQYF.

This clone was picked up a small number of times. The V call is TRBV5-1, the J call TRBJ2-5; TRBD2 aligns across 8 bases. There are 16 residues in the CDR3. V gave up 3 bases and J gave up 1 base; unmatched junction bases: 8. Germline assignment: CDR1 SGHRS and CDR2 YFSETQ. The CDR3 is CASSWGSGGPQETQYF. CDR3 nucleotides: TGCGCCAGCAGCTGGGGAAGCGGGGGACCCCAAGAGACCCAGTACTTC.

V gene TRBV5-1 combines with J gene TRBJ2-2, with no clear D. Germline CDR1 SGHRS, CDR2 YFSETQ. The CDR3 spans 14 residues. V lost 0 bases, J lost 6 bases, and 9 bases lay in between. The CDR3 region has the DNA TGCGCCAGCAGCTTGGGGCCAATTGCCGGGGAGCTGTTTTTT. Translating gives CASSLGPIAGELFF.

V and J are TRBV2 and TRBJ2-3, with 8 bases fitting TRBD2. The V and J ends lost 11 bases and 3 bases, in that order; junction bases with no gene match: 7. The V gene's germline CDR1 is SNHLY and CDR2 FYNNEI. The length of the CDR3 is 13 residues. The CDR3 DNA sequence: TGTGCCCCCCCGGGAGGGAGGACAGATACGCAGTATTTT. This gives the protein CAPPGGRTDTQYF.

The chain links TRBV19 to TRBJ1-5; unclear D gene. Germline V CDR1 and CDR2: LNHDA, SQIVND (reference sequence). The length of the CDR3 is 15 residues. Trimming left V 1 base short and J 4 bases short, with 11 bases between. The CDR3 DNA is TGTGCCAGTAGTATAGGTAAGGTGGGAAATCAGCCCCAGCATTTT. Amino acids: CASSIGKVGNQPQHF.

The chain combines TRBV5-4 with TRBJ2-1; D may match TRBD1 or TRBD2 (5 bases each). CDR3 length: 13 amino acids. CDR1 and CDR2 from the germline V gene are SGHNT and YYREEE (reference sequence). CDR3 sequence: CGLGTGPHNEQFF. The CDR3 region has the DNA TGTGGATTGGGGACGGGACCCCACAATGAGCAGTTCTTC.

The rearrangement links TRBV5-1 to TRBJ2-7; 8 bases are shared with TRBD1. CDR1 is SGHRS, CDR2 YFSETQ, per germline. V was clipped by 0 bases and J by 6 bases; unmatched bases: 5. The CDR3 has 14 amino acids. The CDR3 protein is CASSLGRTGFEQYF. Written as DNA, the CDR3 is TGCGCCAGCAGCTTGGGACGGACAGGGTTCGAGCAGTACTTC.

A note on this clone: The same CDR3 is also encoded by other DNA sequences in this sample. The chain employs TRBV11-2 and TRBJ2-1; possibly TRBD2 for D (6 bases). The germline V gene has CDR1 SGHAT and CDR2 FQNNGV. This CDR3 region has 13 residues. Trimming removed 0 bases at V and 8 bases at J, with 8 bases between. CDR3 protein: CASSLELADEQFF. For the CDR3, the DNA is TGTGCCAGCAGCTTAGAACTAGCCGATGAGCAGTTCTTC.

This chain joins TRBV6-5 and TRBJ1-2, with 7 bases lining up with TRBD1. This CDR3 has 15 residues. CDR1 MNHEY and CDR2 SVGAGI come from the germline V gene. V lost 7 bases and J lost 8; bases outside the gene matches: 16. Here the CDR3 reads CASTTTSGGARGYTF. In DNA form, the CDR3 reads TGTGCCAGCACCACCACTTCAGGGGGGGCGCGAGGCTACACCTTC.

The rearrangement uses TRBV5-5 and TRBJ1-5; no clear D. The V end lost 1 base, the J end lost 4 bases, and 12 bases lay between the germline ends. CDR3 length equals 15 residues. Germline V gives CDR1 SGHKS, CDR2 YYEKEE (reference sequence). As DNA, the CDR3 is TGTGCCAGCAGCTTGTATGGCAATCCTAATCAGCCCCAGCATTTT. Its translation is CASSLYGNPNQPQHF.

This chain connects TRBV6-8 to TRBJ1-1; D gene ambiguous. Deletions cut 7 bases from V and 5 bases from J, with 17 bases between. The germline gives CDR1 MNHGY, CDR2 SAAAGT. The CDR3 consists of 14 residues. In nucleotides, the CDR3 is TGTGCCAGCACTCGGGCCCGAAAAGGGACTGAAGCTTTCTTT. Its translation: CASTRARKGTEAFF.

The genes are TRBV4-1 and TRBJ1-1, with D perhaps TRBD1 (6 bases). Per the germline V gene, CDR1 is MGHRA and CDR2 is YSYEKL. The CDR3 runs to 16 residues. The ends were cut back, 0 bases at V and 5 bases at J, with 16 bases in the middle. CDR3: CASSQEAGANYTEAFF. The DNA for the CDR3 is TGCGCCAGCAGCCAAGAGGCAGGGGCGAATTATACTGAAGCTTTCTTT.